Listed below are T cell receptor beta chains from one sample, sequenced in a study of blood T cell repertoires in COVID-19. The method was immunoSEQ multiplex PCR; TCRdb's version includes in-frame clones alone and lacks a portion of them. Among 200,000 or so clones, around 84% were seen once, and the ten largest hold around 21%. What was sequenced was peripheral blood. These receptors all stem from a human donor in a cohort sampled during active COVID-19. Both conserved end residues are part of each CDR3. Fields, in order: V gene, J gene, clone size, D gene, CDR3 DNA, CDR3 protein. The D gene is left open where the match is weak. The size field is filled for only some rows; it gives once, few, many or a size class.

>TRBV5-4|TRBJ1-2|.|.
TGTGCCAGCAGCTTACAGGGCAGTTATGGCTACACCTTC
CASSLQGSYGYTF
>TRBV6-1|TRBJ2-1|.|TRBD2
TGTGCCAGCAGTGAAGAAATGGGCGGGAGGGCACAGAATGAGCAGTTCTTC
CASSEEMGGRAQNEQFF
>TRBV6-1|TRBJ1-3|once|.
TGTGCCAGCAGTGAGGCCGGGTGGCTTCCGGAAAACACCATATATTTT
CASSEAGWLPENTIYF
>TRBV4-1|TRBJ2-1|.|TRBD2
TGCGCCAGCAGCCAAGATGGACTAGCGGGTTACAATGAGCAGTTCTTC
CASSQDGLAGYNEQFF
>TRBV7-9|TRBJ2-2|.|TRBD1
TGTGCCAGCAGCTTAGTACAGGGGGCCTTCGGGGAGCTGTTTTTT
CASSLVQGAFGELFF
>TRBV3-1/TRBV3-2|TRBJ1-4|.|.
TGTGCCAGCAGCTTCCCTAACGAAAAACTGTTTTTT
CASSFPNEKLFF
>TRBV13|TRBJ1-2|once|TRBD1
TGTGCCAGCAGTCTGGGACAGGGGTTAGACTGTGGCTACACCTTC
CASSLGQGLDCGYTF
>TRBV5-1|TRBJ1-1|.|.
TGCGCCAGCAGCTTGCCCTTTGGGGGGTCTAACACTGAAGCTTTCTTT
CASSLPFGGSNTEAFF
>TRBV25-1|TRBJ2-3|.|TRBD1
TGTGCCAGCAGTGGGGGACAGGGGAGCACAGATACGCAGTATTTT
CASSGGQGSTDTQYF
>TRBV20-1|TRBJ2-1|few|.
TGCAGTGCACCCCGAGGAAATGAGCAGTTCTTC
CSAPRGNEQFF
>TRBV5-1|TRBJ2-2|.|TRBD1
TGCGCCAGCACCGGGACAGGAGACACCGGGGAGCTGTTTTTT
CASTGTGDTGELFF
>TRBV2|TRBJ2-7|.|.
TGTGCCAGCCTAGGACTCCGGAACGGCTACGAGCAGTACTTC
CASLGLRNGYEQYF
>TRBV18|TRBJ2-7|.|.
TGTGCCAGCTCAGTTGGGGGGGCGCGCTACGAGCAGTACTTC
CASSVGGARYEQYF
>TRBV30|TRBJ2-7|.|TRBD2
TGTGCCTGGAGAACTAGCGGGAGGGCCTCTTTGTACGAGCAGTACTTC
CAWRTSGRASLYEQYF
>TRBV27|TRBJ1-2|.|TRBD1
TGTGCCAGCAGTACCCGACAGGGGGCGGGTGGCTACACCTTC
CASSTRQGAGGYTF
>TRBV7-2|TRBJ2-1|.|TRBD2
TGTGCCAGCAGCTCACTAGCGGGAGGCTCCTACAATGAGCAGTTCTTC
CASSSLAGGSYNEQFF
>TRBV6-5|TRBJ1-1|few|.
TGTGCCAGCAGTTACAGGGGGAACACTGAAGCTTTCTTT
CASSYRGNTEAFF
>TRBV29-1|TRBJ2-5|.|TRBD1
TGCAGCGCCCGCTACGACAGGGGCTCTGGGACCCAGTACTTC
CSARYDRGSGTQYF
>TRBV27|TRBJ2-7|once|TRBD2
TGTGCCAGCAGTTCGGCTAGCGGGAGTTACGAGCAGTACTTC
CASSSASGSYEQYF
>TRBV14|TRBJ1-2|.|.
TGTGCCAGCAGCCAAGATTTCAGGGTACAGAGTGGCTACACCTTC
CASSQDFRVQSGYTF
>TRBV21-1|TRBJ1-2|.|.
TGTGCCAGCAGCAAAGGAGGGGGCCGGTATGGCTACACCTTC
CASSKGGGRYGYTF
>TRBV6-5|TRBJ2-4|.|.
TGTGCCAGCAATCTGGCCCCGGGGAACATTCAGTACTTC
CASNLAPGNIQYF
>TRBV9|TRBJ1-1|.|TRBD1
TGTGCCAGCACCCCAGGGGACAGTGACTTCATGAACACTGAAGCTTTCTTT
CASTPGDSDFMNTEAFF
>TRBV5-6|TRBJ2-5|.|.
TGTGCCAGCAGGACCACAGCACAAGAGACCCAGTACTTC
CASRTTAQETQYF
>TRBV6-5|TRBJ2-7|.|.
TGTGCCAGCAGTCTGAGTGTTCCCGAGCAGTACTTC
CASSLSVPEQYF
>TRBV19|TRBJ2-3|.|TRBD2
TGTGCCAGTAGAGACCTGGGCGGGAGGGCAGATACGCAGTATTTT
CASRDLGGRADTQYF
>TRBV4-1|TRBJ1-1|.|.
TGCGCCAGCAGCCAAGATCCTCTCGGTCAGAGGATAAACACTGAAGCTTTCTTT
CASSQDPLGQRINTEAFF
>TRBV9|TRBJ2-5|.|.
TGTGCCAGCAGCGTAGCTGGCGAGACCCAGTACTTC
CASSVAGETQYF
>TRBV5-1|TRBJ2-5|.|.
TGCGCCAGCAGCTTGGGGCTAGCGGAGACCCAGTACTTC
CASSLGLAETQYF